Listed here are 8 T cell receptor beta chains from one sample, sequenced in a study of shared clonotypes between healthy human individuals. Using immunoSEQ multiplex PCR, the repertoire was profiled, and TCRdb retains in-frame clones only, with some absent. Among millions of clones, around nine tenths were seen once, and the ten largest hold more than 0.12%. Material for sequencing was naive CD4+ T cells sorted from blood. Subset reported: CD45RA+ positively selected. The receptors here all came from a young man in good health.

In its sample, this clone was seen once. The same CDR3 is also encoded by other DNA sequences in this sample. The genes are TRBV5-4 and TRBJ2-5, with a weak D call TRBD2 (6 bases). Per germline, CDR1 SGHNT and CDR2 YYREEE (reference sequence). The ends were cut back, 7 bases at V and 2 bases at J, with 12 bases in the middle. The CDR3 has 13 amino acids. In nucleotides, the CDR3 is TGTGCCAGCTCCCGGGACTCTCAAGAGACCCAGTACTTC. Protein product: CASSRDSQETQYF.

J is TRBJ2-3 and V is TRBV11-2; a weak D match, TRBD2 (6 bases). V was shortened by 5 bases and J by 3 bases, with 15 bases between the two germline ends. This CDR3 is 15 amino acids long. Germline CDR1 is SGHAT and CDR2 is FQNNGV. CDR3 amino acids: CASSGTPPGTDTQYF. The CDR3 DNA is TGTGCCAGCAGCGGGACTCCCCCTGGAACAGATACGCAGTATTTT.

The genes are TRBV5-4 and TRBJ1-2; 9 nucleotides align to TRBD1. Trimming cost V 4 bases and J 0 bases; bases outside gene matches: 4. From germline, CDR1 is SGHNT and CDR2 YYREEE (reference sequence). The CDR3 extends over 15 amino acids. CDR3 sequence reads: CASSADRGANYGYTF. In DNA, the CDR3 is TGTGCCAGCAGCGCGGACAGGGGAGCTAACTATGGCTACACCTTC. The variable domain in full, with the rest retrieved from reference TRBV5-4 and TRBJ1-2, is ETGVTQSPTHLIKTRGQQVTLRCSSQSGHNTVSWYQQALGQGPQFIFQYYREEENGRGNFPPRFSGLQFPNYSSELNVNALELDDSALYLCASSADRGANYGYTFGSGTRLTVV.

This CDR3 is CASSFEAERGGRRYF. The CDR3, as DNA: TGTGCCAGCAGTTTTGAGGCTGAGCGGGGGGGCCGTCGGTATTTT. The chain couples TRBV28 to TRBJ2-3, with 10 bases lining up with TRBD2. Germline assignment: CDR1 MDHEN and CDR2 SYDVKM. This CDR3 is built from 15 residues. Unmatched junction bases numbered 14, after V lost 3 bases and J lost 14 bases.

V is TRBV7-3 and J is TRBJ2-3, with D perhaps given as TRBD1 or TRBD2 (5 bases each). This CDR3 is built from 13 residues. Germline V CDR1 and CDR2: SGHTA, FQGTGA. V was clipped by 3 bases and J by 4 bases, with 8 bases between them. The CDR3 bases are TGTGCCAGCAGCTTTGGGACCGCAGATACGCAGTATTTT. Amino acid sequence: CASSFGTADTQYF.

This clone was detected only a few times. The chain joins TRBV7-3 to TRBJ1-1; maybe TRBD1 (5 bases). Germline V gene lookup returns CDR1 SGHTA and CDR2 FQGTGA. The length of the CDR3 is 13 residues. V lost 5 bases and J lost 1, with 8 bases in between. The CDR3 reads CASSGDRNTEAFF. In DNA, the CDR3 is TGTGCCAGCAGCGGCGACAGGAACACTGAAGCTTTCTTT.

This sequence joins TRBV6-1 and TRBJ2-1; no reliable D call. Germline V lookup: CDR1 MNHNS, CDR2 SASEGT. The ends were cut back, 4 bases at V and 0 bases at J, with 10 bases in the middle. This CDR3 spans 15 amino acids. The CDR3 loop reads CASSGDKSSYNEQFF. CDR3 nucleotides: TGTGCCAGCAGTGGAGACAAGAGCTCCTACAATGAGCAGTTCTTC.

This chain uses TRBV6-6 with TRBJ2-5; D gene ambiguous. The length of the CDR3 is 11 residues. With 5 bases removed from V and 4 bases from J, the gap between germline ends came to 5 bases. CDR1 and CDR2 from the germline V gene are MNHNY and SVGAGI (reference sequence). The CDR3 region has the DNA TGTGCCAGCAGTCAGATAGAGACCCAGTACTTC. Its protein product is CASSQIETQYF.